Listed here are 29 T cell receptor beta chains from one sample, sequenced in a study of shared clonotypes between healthy human individuals. The repertoire was sequenced with immunoSEQ multiplex PCR; TCRdb's copy has only in-frame clones and lacks some. The sample lists about 520,000 clones, roughly 80% occurring once. Sequencing used PBMCs. These receptors came from a woman aged 40 to 49 in good health. Some clones in this sample may be carry-over from other donors' samples.

Of note for this clone: Since a much larger clone is just one base distant, this may be a read error. This rearrangement joins TRBV18 to TRBJ1-1; perhaps TRBD1 as D (5 bases). The CDR3 contains 15 residues. Looked up from germline, CDR1 is KGHSH and CDR2 is LQKENI. CDR3 in DNA: TGTGCCAGCTCACCACGCGGGGACGGCTACACTGAAGCTTCCTTT. This encodes CASSPRGDGYTEASF.

The chain combines TRBV7-3 with TRBJ2-1; the D call may be TRBD1 or TRBD2 (5 bases each). This CDR3 has 13 amino acids. Germline V gene data show CDR1 as SGHTA and CDR2 as FQGTGA. Trimming removed 5 bases at V and 10 bases at J, with 15 bases between. In DNA form, the CDR3 reads TGTGCCAGCAGCCGGGACCCCCAGGGAGAGCAGTTCTTC. Protein: CASSRDPQGEQFF.

J is TRBJ2-5 and V is TRBV4-1; D is unresolved. The CDR3 runs to 11 residues. V lost 3 bases and J 7 bases, leaving 6 bases between the germline ends. Germline V gene sequence: CDR1 MGHRA, CDR2 YSYEKL. Here the CDR3 reads CASSHGRTQYF. Written as DNA, the CDR3 is TGCGCCAGCAGCCACGGGCGGACCCAGTACTTC.

This clone was picked up one time. V usage is TRBV9 and J usage is TRBJ2-1; weak D call: TRBD1 (6 bases). CDR3 size: 17 residues. Trimming removed 0 bases from V and 7 bases from J, with 20 bases in between. The V gene's germline CDR1 is SGDLS and CDR2 YYNGEE. The CDR3 region is CASSVGGFRGSLNEQFF. DNA for the CDR3: TGTGCCAGCAGCGTAGGTGGTTTTAGGGGGAGCCTGAATGAGCAGTTCTTC. The full variable domain, rest sourced from reference TRBV9 and TRBJ2-1, is DSGVTQTPKHLITATGQRVTLRCSPRSGDLSVYWYQQSLDQGLQFLIQYYNGEERAKGNILERFSAQQFPDLHSELNLSSLELGDSALYFCASSVGGFRGSLNEQFFGPGTRLTVL.

For this clone: A far larger clone differs by one base, so this is likely a read error. The CDR3 bases are TGTGCCGGCAGCTTAGGGCAGGGCAGGAACGAGCAGTACTTC. It yields the protein CAGSLGQGRNEQYF. The rearrangement joins TRBV7-9 to TRBJ2-7; perhaps TRBD1 as D (5 bases). Per germline, CDR1 SEHNR and CDR2 FQNEAQ (reference sequence). This CDR3 is built from 14 residues. Drawing the rest from reference TRBV7-9 and TRBJ2-7, the complete variable domain is DTGVSQNPRHKITKRGQNVTFRCDPISEHNRLYWYRQTLGQGPEFLTYFQNEAQLEKSRLLSDRFSAERPKGSFSTLEIQRTEQGDSAMYLCAGSLGQGRNEQYFGPGTRLTVT.

V usage is TRBV5-1 and J usage is TRBJ2-7; D is unresolved. CDR1 is SGHRS, CDR2 YFSETQ, per germline. CDR3 length: 14 residues. V was clipped by 0 bases and J by 9 bases, with 16 bases between them. CDR3 bases: TGCGCCAGCAGCTTGGACATGCCCGGTGATGGGCAGTACTTC. It translates to CASSLDMPGDGQYF.

V usage is TRBV6-1 and J usage is TRBJ1-6; TRBD1 agrees at 9 bases. Per germline, CDR1 MNHNS and CDR2 SASEGT. This CDR3 region has 14 residues. The J segment lost 10 bases and the V segment lost 10 bases, leaving 11 bases of the junction unmatched. This CDR3 is CATARTGVESPLHF. CDR3 sequence (DNA): TGTGCCACCGCTCGGACAGGGGTCGAATCACCCCTCCACTTT.

The gene calls are TRBV4-1 and TRBJ1-5; D perhaps matches TRBD1 (5 bases). Trimming stripped 1 base from V and 4 bases from J, with 14 bases between. Germline V lookup: CDR1 MGHRA, CDR2 YSYEKL. The CDR3 is 16 residues long. CDR3 bases: TGCGCCAGCAGCCAAGGGGGGGGGACTCGAAATCAGCCCCAGCATTTT. Translating gives CASSQGGGTRNQPQHF.

The CDR3: CASSSATSTGEQFF. In DNA, the CDR3 is TGTGCCAGCAGCTCCGCCACTTCCACCGGGGAGCAGTTCTTC. J is TRBJ2-1 and V is TRBV5-6; D is unresolved. V gave up 3 bases and J gave up 10 bases, with 17 bases separating them. The V gene's germline CDR1 is SGHDT and CDR2 YYEEEE. The CDR3 sequence is 14 residues long.

This clone was seen many times. The CDR3 loop reads CASSAGGQGTDTQYF. The CDR3, as DNA: TGCGCCAGCAGCGCCGGGGGACAGGGGACAGATACGCAGTATTTT. V gene TRBV5-1 combines with J gene TRBJ2-3; 10 nucleotides align to TRBD1. With V trimmed by 4 bases and J by 3 bases, 5 bases remained unmatched. Germline values: CDR1 SGHRS, CDR2 YFSETQ. This CDR3 region has 15 residues.

The CDR3 region is CASSLGFSGLYNEQFF. CDR3 sequence (DNA): TGTGCCAGCAGCTTAGGTTTCAGCGGGCTTTACAATGAGCAGTTCTTC. The chain joins TRBV11-3 to TRBJ2-1, with D perhaps matching TRBD2 (6 bases). This CDR3 has 16 residues. Germline V gene lookup returns CDR1 SGHNT and CDR2 YENEEA. Trimming took off 1 base at V and 4 bases at J, with 14 bases between the two ends.

This clone was recorded a few times. A far larger clone lies a single base away; this is likely a read error. The chain couples TRBV30 to TRBJ1-1, with D tentatively TRBD1 (6 bases). The CDR3 totals 11 residues. Germline V gene data show CDR1 as GTSNPN and CDR2 as SVGIG (reference sequence). The CDR3 reads CGWRDMTEAFF. The CDR3 DNA is TGTGGCTGGAGGGACATGACTGAAGCTTTCTTT.

Comments on this clone: Other DNA sequences within the sample encode an identical CDR3. The chain combines TRBV4-2 with TRBJ2-1; D is ambiguous. CDR3 size: 12 residues. Trimming cost V 0 bases and J 8 bases, with 5 bases left between them. CDR1 is LGHNA, CDR2 YNFKEQ, per germline. The CDR3 sequence: CASSQDRDEQFF. CDR3 DNA: TGTGCCAGCAGCCAAGATCGAGATGAGCAGTTCTTC.

The chain carries TRBV5-1 and TRBJ1-1; D possibly corresponds to TRBD1 (6 bases). V was cut by 3 bases and J by 8 bases, with 14 bases left in between. The CDR3 spans 13 residues. Germline V CDR1 and CDR2: SGHRS, YFSETQ. CDR3 region: CASSWGQGDEAFF. In nucleotides, the CDR3 is TGCGCCAGCAGCTGGGGACAAGGAGACGAAGCTTTCTTT.

On this clone itself: The sample contains more than one DNA sequence encoding this CDR3. CDR3 nucleotide sequence: TGTGCCAGCAGCTTGGGGCGGTCCTACGAGCAGTACTTC. Translated, it gives CASSLGRSYEQYF. The chain recombines TRBV7-8 with TRBJ2-7; weak D call: TRBD1 (5 bases). V was cut by 3 bases and J by 1 base, with 7 bases left in between. Germline V gene lookup returns CDR1 SGHVS and CDR2 FQNEAQ. The CDR3 length is 13 residues.

CDR3 nucleotide sequence: TGTGCCTGGAGGCCCCTAGCGGGACTGGGGGTCTTAGATACGCAGTATTTT. Translation: CAWRPLAGLGVLDTQYF. V and J are TRBV30 and TRBJ2-3; TRBD2 aligns across 9 bases. The CDR3 consists of 17 residues. J gave up 5 bases and V 3 bases, and 15 bases lay outside the gene matches. Germline assignment: CDR1 GTSNPN and CDR2 SVGIG (reference sequence).

CDR3 residues: CASSPWGGQPQHF. The CDR3 bases are TGTGCCAGCAGCCCCTGGGGAGGGCAGCCCCAGCATTTT. The V gene is TRBV9, the J gene TRBJ1-5; no clear D. The CDR3 sequence is 13 residues long. Germline assignment: CDR1 SGDLS and CDR2 YYNGEE. The V and J ends lost 4 bases and 7 bases respectively, with 12 bases between them.

The chain employs TRBV5-1 and TRBJ2-1; 9 nucleotides line up with TRBD2. Germline CDR1 is SGHRS and CDR2 is YFSETQ. With 4 bases clipped from V and 7 bases from J, the junction kept 15 bases outside the gene matches. CDR3 length equals 17 residues. The CDR3 spells CASSGTSAGGPWNEQFF. The CDR3 DNA follows: TGCGCCAGCAGCGGGACTTCCGCGGGAGGGCCGTGGAATGAGCAGTTCTTC.

J is TRBJ2-7 and V is TRBV4-2, with 7 bases fitting TRBD1. CDR1 and CDR2 (germline): LGHNA, YNFKEQ. With 4 bases clipped from V and 3 bases from J, the junction kept 15 bases outside the gene matches. The CDR3 sequence is 17 residues long. CDR3 sequence (DNA): TGTGCCAGCAGCCCCCGCTTAGGTCGGGACAGAAACTACGAGCAGTACTTC. Its protein is CASSPRLGRDRNYEQYF.

This chain links TRBV14 with TRBJ2-1; tentative D call: TRBD1 (5 bases). V was pared by 4 bases and J by 6 bases, with 13 bases between. Per the germline V gene, CDR1 is SGHDN and CDR2 is FVKESK. CDR3 length equals 14 residues. CDR3 nucleotides: TGTGCCAGCAGCCGGCCAATCCAGGGCAATGAGCAGTTCTTC. It translates to CASSRPIQGNEQFF.

The chain is built from TRBV5-4 and TRBJ1-6; perhaps TRBD1 as D (5 bases). Per the germline V gene, CDR1 is SGHNT and CDR2 is YYREEE (reference sequence). The CDR3 has 16 amino acids. The germline V and J ends were trimmed by 1 base and 7 bases, with 15 bases remaining between them. The CDR3 protein is CASSLPAEGTNSPLHF. The CDR3 DNA reads as TGTGCCAGCAGCTTGCCGGCGGAGGGGACCAATTCACCCCTCCACTTT.

The rearrangement uses TRBV4-3 and TRBJ1-2, with D perhaps TRBD1 (5 bases). This CDR3 is 14 amino acids long. CDR1 LGHNA and CDR2 YSLEER come from the germline V gene. With 0 bases removed from V and 7 bases from J, the gap between germline ends came to 12 bases. CDR3 region: CASSQEVGAVGYTF. CDR3 DNA: TGCGCCAGCAGCCAAGAGGTTGGGGCAGTTGGCTACACCTTC.

The chain employs TRBV11-1 and TRBJ2-7; 10 bases are a match to TRBD2. CDR3 length equals 15 residues. From germline, CDR1 is SGHAT and CDR2 FQDESV (reference sequence). Trimming cost V 6 bases and J 2 bases; bases outside gene matches: 7. The CDR3 region has the DNA TGTGCCAGCAGGTCAGGACTAGCGGAAGCCTACGAGCAGTACTTC. This codes for CASRSGLAEAYEQYF.

The rearrangement joins TRBV28 to TRBJ1-1, with D possibly matching TRBD1 (6 bases). Germline loops: CDR1 MDHEN, CDR2 SYDVKM. There are 16 residues in the CDR3. V gave up 6 bases and J gave up 4 bases, with 21 bases separating them. CDR3 in DNA: TGTGCCAGCAGAGTAGCTTCGGGGGCTGGAGTCACTGAAGCTTTCTTT. It codes for CASRVASGAGVTEAFF.

This sequence joins TRBV6-1 and TRBJ1-1, with 8 positions matching TRBD1. The ends lost 4 bases at V and 2 bases at J; junction bases unmatched: 6. This CDR3 is built from 15 residues. Germline lookup yields CDR1 MNHNS and CDR2 SASEGT. The CDR3 here is CASSAGTGRNTEAFF. For the CDR3, the DNA is TGTGCCAGCAGTGCGGGGACAGGCAGAAACACTGAAGCTTTCTTT.

V usage is TRBV5-1 and J usage is TRBJ1-3; D perhaps matches TRBD1 (5 bases). CDR3 length equals 14 residues. Germline lookup yields CDR1 SGHRS and CDR2 YFSETQ. V was trimmed by 1 base and J by 4 bases, leaving 9 bases between them. For the CDR3, the DNA is TGCGCCAGCAGCTTGCGGGGGTTCGGAAACACCATATATTTT. Its translation: CASSLRGFGNTIYF.

The chain links TRBV10-2 to TRBJ1-2; TRBD1 matches 10 bases. The CDR3 consists of 14 residues. The V and J ends lost 4 bases and 8 bases, in that order; junction bases with no gene match: 7. The germline CDR1 and CDR2 sequences are WSHSY and SAAADI. CDR3 DNA: TGCGCCAGCAGTGTGGGGACAGGGGAAGGGGGCTACACCTTC. Its protein product is CASSVGTGEGGYTF.

This clone was counted between two and nine times. The rearrangement links TRBV25-1 to TRBJ1-2; 9 bases line up with TRBD1. Trimming at V came to 9 bases and at J to 3 bases, leaving 11 bases not matched to a gene. The CDR3 is made up of 15 amino acids. The germline gives CDR1 MGHDK, CDR2 SYGVNS. This chain's CDR3 is CARLGQGIPDYGYTF. CDR3 in DNA: TGTGCCAGACTGGGACAGGGTATTCCTGACTATGGCTACACCTTC.

This clone was recorded once. The V and J genes are TRBV10-2 and TRBJ2-1, with TRBD2 matching 8 bases. The CDR3 is 17 amino acids. Trimming at V came to 2 bases and at J to 0 bases, leaving 6 bases not matched to a gene. CDR1 is WSHSY, CDR2 SAAADI, per germline. Here the CDR3 DNA reads TGCGCCAGCAGTGAGGGTGGGACTAGATACTCCTACAATGAGCAGTTCTTC. Translated: CASSEGGTRYSYNEQFF.